This is a list of T cell receptor beta chains from one sample in a study of cytomegalovirus exposure and HLA in healthy donors. This table comes from immunoSEQ multiplex PCR, and its TCRdb copy is limited to in-frame clones, with some not included. The table includes about 83,000 clones, 81% detected once. The sample comprised PBMCs. The source is a woman aged 30 to 39 in good health and CMV-seronegative. Both conserved end residues are part of each CDR3. A D gene is named only where the DNA matches it firmly. Size values are once, few and many counts, or a class for expanded clones, and some rows have none.

d_call j_call v_call clone_size cdr3_aa cdr3_nt
- TRBJ2-3 TRBV10-3 - CAIRLAASTDTQYF TGTGCCATCAGATTAGCTGCTAGCACAGATACGCAGTATTTT
TRBD1 TRBJ2-2 TRBV19 - CASRNRGVSTGELFF TGTGCCAGTAGAAACAGGGGGGTTAGTACCGGGGAGCTGTTTTTT
- TRBJ2-6 TRBV5-6 - CASSSPGLYPSGANVLTF TGTGCCAGCAGCTCCCCGGGACTCTATCCCTCTGGGGCCAACGTCCTGACTTTC
- TRBJ2-1 TRBV6-6 - CASSYSHTNNEQFF TGTGCCAGCAGTTACTCTCACACCAACAATGAGCAGTTCTTC
TRBD2 TRBJ2-1 TRBV27 - CASSLLLDPTSGKQEFF TGTGCCAGCAGTCTACTACTAGACCCGACTAGCGGGAAGCAGGAGTTCTTC
TRBD2 TRBJ2-1 TRBV7-2 - CASSLIGAGDNEQFF TGTGCCAGCAGCTTAATTGGAGCGGGAGACAATGAGCAGTTCTTC
TRBD1 TRBJ1-2 TRBV2 - CASNSWTGSDGYTF TGTGCCAGCAACTCATGGACAGGCTCGGATGGCTACACCTTC
TRBD1 TRBJ1-4 TRBV9 - CASSVSAGTVPNEKLFF TGTGCCAGCAGCGTATCTGCAGGGACAGTACCTAATGAAAAACTGTTTTTT
TRBD1 TRBJ1-3 TRBV18 - CASSPPDRAGNTIYF TGTGCCAGCTCACCACCTGACAGGGCTGGAAACACCATATATTTT
- TRBJ1-2 TRBV28 - CASTAGGVPYGYTF TGCGCCAGCACCGCCGGCGGGGTACCCTATGGCTACACCTTC
TRBD1 TRBJ2-3 TRBV4-1 - CASSQILQGSTDTQYF TGCGCCAGCAGCCAAATCTTACAGGGGAGCACAGATACGCAGTATTTT
- TRBJ2-1 TRBV30 - CAWSLGRIAGDEQFF TGTGCCTGGAGTCTCGGGCGTATCGCCGGGGATGAGCAGTTCTTC
- TRBJ1-2 TRBV5-4 - CASSSVGGTAGNYGYTF TGTGCCAGCAGCTCTGTAGGGGGAACAGCTGGAAACTATGGCTACACCTTC
- TRBJ2-1 TRBV11-2 - CASSIGLLGDEQFF TGTGCCAGCAGCATCGGACTACTTGGCGATGAGCAGTTCTTC
TRBD2 TRBJ2-7 TRBV27 - CASSWTSGYEQYF TGTGCCAGCAGTTGGACTAGCGGCTACGAGCAGTACTTC
- TRBJ2-7 TRBV28 - CASRRTVTYEQYF TGTGCCAGCAGACGGACAGTTACCTACGAGCAGTACTTC
- TRBJ1-4 TRBV7-9 - CASSLGTPTNEKLFF TGTGCCAGCAGCTTAGGGACACCAACTAATGAAAAACTGTTTTTT
TRBD2 TRBJ2-4 TRBV13 - CASSSNPETSGENIQYF TGTGCCAGCAGCTCTAACCCGGAGACTAGCGGAGAAAACATTCAGTACTTC
TRBD1 TRBJ1-1 TRBV5-6 - CASSDGTGATEAFF TGTGCCAGCAGCGACGGGACAGGGGCCACTGAAGCTTTCTTT
TRBD1 TRBJ1-1 TRBV20-1 - CSAKDRAEAFF TGCAGTGCTAAAGACAGGGCTGAAGCTTTCTTT
TRBD1 TRBJ1-2 TRBV7-8 - CASSMGQGSYGYTF TGTGCCAGCAGCATGGGACAGGGAAGCTATGGCTACACCTTC
- TRBJ2-4 TRBV7-6 - CASSLVQGDIQYF TGTGCCAGCAGCTTAGTCCAGGGTGACATTCAGTACTTC
- TRBJ1-3 TRBV11-2 once CASSFGGAQGNTIYF TGTGCCAGCAGCTTCGGAGGGGCGCAAGGAAACACCATATATTTT
- TRBJ2-7 TRBV7-9 - CASSPLSGTAYEQYF TGTGCCAGCAGCCCCTTAAGCGGAACGGCCTACGAGCAGTACTTC
TRBD2 TRBJ2-3 TRBV7-8 - CASSLPGLAGAYVGLKDTQYF TGTGCCAGCAGCTTGCCCGGACTAGCGGGAGCCTACGTAGGTTTGAAGGATACGCAGTATTTT
- TRBJ2-1 TRBV6-5 few CASRVSSGAFSEQFF TGTGCCAGCCGTGTTTCCTCGGGTGCGTTTAGTGAGCAGTTCTTC
- TRBJ2-7 TRBV7-2 - CASSFSGLSYEQYF TGTGCCAGCAGCTTCTCAGGGCTCTCCTACGAGCAGTACTTC
- TRBJ1-5 TRBV4-3 - CASSQALENQPQHF TGCGCCAGCAGCCAAGCTCTGGAGAATCAGCCCCAGCATTTT
- TRBJ2-3 TRBV10-3 - CAISESDITVTDTQYF TGTGCCATCAGTGAGTCGGACATAACGGTCACAGATACGCAGTATTTT
- TRBJ1-4 TRBV6-6 - CASMGAFSANEKLFF TGTGCCAGCATGGGGGCCTTCTCCGCTAATGAAAAACTGTTTTTT
TRBD2 TRBJ2-2 TRBV19 few CASSIETGRAGELFF TGTGCCAGTAGTATAGAGACGGGGAGGGCCGGGGAGCTGTTTTTT
- TRBJ2-1 TRBV5-4 - CASSRQTSYNEQFF TGTGCCAGCAGCCGACAAACTTCCTACAATGAGCAGTTCTTC
TRBD1 TRBJ1-2 TRBV5-6 - CASSTGQGYGYTF TGTGCCAGCAGCACGGGACAGGGCTACGGCTACACCTTC
TRBD2 TRBJ2-3 TRBV2 once CASSVGTSGKGDTQYF TGTGCCAGCAGTGTGGGGACTAGCGGGAAGGGTGATACGCAGTATTTT
TRBD2 TRBJ2-2 TRBV2 - CASCALAGLTGELFF TGTGCCAGCTGTGCGCTAGCGGGACTCACCGGGGAGCTGTTTTTT
- TRBJ2-5 TRBV28 - CASSFRGGRTDEEYF TGTGCCAGCAGTTTCAGAGGAGGACGGACGGACGAAGAGTACTTC
- TRBJ1-6 TRBV28 - CASSSSGQRDSPLHF TGTGCCAGCAGTTCCTCAGGACAGCGAGACTCACCCCTCCACTTT
- TRBJ2-1 TRBV25-1 - CASSDQSFREQFF TGTGCCAGCAGTGACCAGTCCTTCAGGGAGCAGTTCTTC
- TRBJ1-1 TRBV7-9 - CASSLASRGLTEAFF TGTGCCAGCAGCTTAGCGAGCAGGGGATTGACTGAAGCTTTCTTT
- TRBJ2-1 TRBV28 - CASRGRAIQLF TGTGCCAGCAGGGGCAGGGCGATCCAACTCTTC
TRBD1 TRBJ1-1 TRBV5-1 - CASSHGQAGGTEAFF TGCGCCAGCAGCCATGGACAGGCCGGGGGCACTGAAGCTTTCTTT
TRBD2 TRBJ2-3 TRBV13 - CASSHRGLSGRTSTDTQYF TGTGCCAGCAGCCACAGAGGGCTTAGCGGGAGGACTAGCACAGATACGCAGTATTTT
- TRBJ2-2 TRBV5-1 - CASSLFSAHTGELFF TGCGCCAGCAGCTTGTTTAGCGCGCACACCGGGGAGCTGTTTTTT